Included here is one TCR beta chain sequence, with context. Primers used in a second PCR of roughly 7 to 12 cycles were a sample-barcoded 5' primer and a J-beta primer mix. MiXCR was run by TCRdb on the 5' RACE reads, yielding one entry per CDR3 protein. The repertoire includes over 1,200,000 distinct CDR3 sequences, 45% to 70% of them detected once, and roughly 7% sits in the top ten. The germline gives CDR1 LNHDA, CDR2 SQIVND (reference sequence). Trimming removed 3 bases from V and 9 bases from J, with 12 bases in between. This CDR3 has 13 residues. This sample stems from a study of blood T cells in healthy people across ages.

The chain has TRBV19 and TRBJ2-1; unclear D gene. The sequence was obtained from a man aged 18 to 35 in good health. The sequencing input was blood. The chain's CDR3 is CASSIGPRVEQFF. The CDR3 DNA follows: TGTGCCAGTAGTATTGGCCCCCGGGTTGAGCAGTTCTTC.